This TCR beta chain was profiled in a study of T cells in Graves' hyperthyroidism and ophthalmopathy. As for this clonotype: Its antigen is undetermined.

CDR1 is DFQATT, CDR2 SNEGSKA, per germline (reference sequence). CDR3 length: 14 amino acids. J lost 0 bases, V lost 6 bases, and 3 bases had no gene match. From RNA transcripts, TCR beta CDR3 regions were amplified. A set of HTBI primers served as the primers for a first-round RT-PCR of the TCR CDR3. In TCRdb, the multiplex PCR reads were re-called with MiXCR into one record per CDR3 protein. This sample has about 640,000 distinct CDR3 sequences, with around 21% found just once. Study conclusions and caveats: Progression to ophthalmopathy was predicted a median of roughly seven months early.

The specimen sequenced was blood. This rearrangement joins TRBV20-1 to TRBJ2-7; TRBD1 matches at 12 bases. The receptor's source is a man between 25 and 39 years old with Graves' ophthalmopathy. The CDR3 is CSAGGQGASYEQYF. CDR3 nucleotide sequence: TGCAGTGCGGGGGGACAGGGGGCCTCCTACGAGCAGTACTTC.